This T cell receptor beta chain was recovered during a study of T cell responses to AZD1222 COVID-19 vaccine. Study outcomes and limitations: Among spike-specific TCRs, nearly half reportedly target unmutated variant regions.

Libraries were prepared by immunoSEQ multiplex PCR; TCRdb keeps only in-frame clonotypes and omits some of them. The sample holds about 140,000 clones, about 90% seen once. The CDR3 covers 12 residues. V lost 2 bases, J lost 6 bases, and 5 bases lay in between. CDR1 is KGHSH, CDR2 LQKENI, per germline. With regard to this clone: The antigen is unknown.

Specimen: peripheral blood, collected 28 days after the second dose of the MenACWY control vaccine. The rearrangement joins TRBV18 to TRBJ1-5; D gene ambiguous. The sequence derives from an adult who received the MenACWY meningococcal vaccine as a control. In DNA form, the CDR3 reads TGTGCCAGCTCACCAGGCGGTCAGCCCCAGCATTTT. Protein sequence: CASSPGGQPQHF.